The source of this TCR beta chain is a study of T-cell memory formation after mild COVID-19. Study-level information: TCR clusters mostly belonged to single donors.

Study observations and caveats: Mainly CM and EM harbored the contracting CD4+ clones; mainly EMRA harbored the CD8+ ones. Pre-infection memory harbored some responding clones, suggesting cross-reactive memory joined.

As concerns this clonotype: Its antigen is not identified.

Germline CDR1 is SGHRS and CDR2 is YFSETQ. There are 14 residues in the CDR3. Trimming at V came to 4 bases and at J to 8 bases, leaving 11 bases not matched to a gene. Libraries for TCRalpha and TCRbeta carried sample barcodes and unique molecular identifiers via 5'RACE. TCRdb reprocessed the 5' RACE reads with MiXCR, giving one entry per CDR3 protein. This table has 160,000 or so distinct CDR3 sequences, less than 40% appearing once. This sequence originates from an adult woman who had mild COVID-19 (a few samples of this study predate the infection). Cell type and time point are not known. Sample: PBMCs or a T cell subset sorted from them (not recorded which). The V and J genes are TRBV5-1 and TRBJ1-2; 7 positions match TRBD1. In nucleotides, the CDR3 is TGCGCCAGCAGCCCGGCCGGGGACAGAGGGGGCTACACCTTC. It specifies CASSPAGDRGGYTF.